The rows below give T cell receptor beta chains drawn from one sample of a study of shared clonotypes between healthy human individuals. Sequencing was performed with immunoSEQ multiplex PCR; in TCRdb, only in-frame clones are kept and a portion is missing. The repertoire holds approximately 2.4 million clones, with approximately 96% as singletons. Input material: naive CD4+ T cells sorted from blood. Receptors originate from a man younger than 35 in good health. The CDR3 runs from the conserved cysteine through the conserved F or W.

>TRBV9|TRBJ2-2
CASSVAGSGSRAGELFF
>TRBV10-3|TRBJ2-3
CAISDGVGGGTDTQYF
>TRBV6-1|TRBJ2-7
CASSVTGNLYEQYF
>TRBV7-9|TRBJ1-6
CASSLALHSHSPLHF
>TRBV5-1|TRBJ2-7
CASSPARQSYEQYF
>TRBV7-9|TRBJ2-5
CASSPSRTQETQYF
>TRBV6-5|TRBJ1-1
CASTEARDLTEAFF
>TRBV7-2|TRBJ2-3
CASRIGANTDTQYF
>TRBV19|TRBJ1-6
CASSIEGQGDSPLHF
>TRBV20-1|TRBJ2-1
CSARWDEQFF
>TRBV30|TRBJ2-3
CARTGPNTDTQYF
>TRBV2|TRBJ1-2
CASSVFQGAPNGYTF
>TRBV7-7|TRBJ2-5
CASSLGLTQETQYF
>TRBV19|TRBJ2-7
CASSIDSRGQTYEQYF
>TRBV7-2|TRBJ2-7
CASSLARGYEQYF
>TRBV9|TRBJ1-3
CASSSGALGFSGNTIYF
>TRBV7-2|TRBJ2-7
CASSLGLAGYYEQYF
>TRBV18|TRBJ1-3
CASSPYSERNTIYF
>TRBV28|TRBJ2-7
CASSFSGDFYEQYF
>TRBV6-6|TRBJ1-4
CASIKDGTNEKLFF
>TRBV5-4|TRBJ2-5
CASSLGLAGKGTQYF
>TRBV30|TRBJ1-1
CAWSGTGHTEAFF
>TRBV30|TRBJ1-1
CAQNGQGGPEAFF
>TRBV28|TRBJ2-1
CASSLGVWQNNEQFF
>TRBV5-1|TRBJ1-1
CASSPRDRGDTEAFF
>TRBV7-9|TRBJ2-3
CASSLGDRGSTDTQYF
>TRBV28|TRBJ1-2
CASSLSGQGARDYGYTF
>TRBV18|TRBJ1-2
CASSPGVDGYTF
>TRBV18|TRBJ2-7
CASSHDRGRSYEQYF
>TRBV10-3|TRBJ2-7
CATPPEQYF
>TRBV27|TRBJ1-6
CASSLLADSYNSPLHF
>TRBV30|TRBJ2-4
CAWSEGAKNIQYF
>TRBV7-6|TRBJ2-1
CASSLVGSVFNEQFF
>TRBV5-1|TRBJ2-6
CASSLLQVRPGANVLTF
>TRBV4-3|TRBJ2-1
CASSQDILQGVNEQFF
>TRBV7-9|TRBJ1-5
CASSLLVNQPQHF
>TRBV15|TRBJ1-6
CATSRDGGRIVPLHF
>TRBV28|TRBJ1-6
CASSDLGRVWGTPLHF
>TRBV5-6|TRBJ2-3
CASSQTPDTQYF
>TRBV6-5|TRBJ1-5
CASSPGQFNQPQHF
>TRBV29-1|TRBJ2-3
CSVDSDTDTQYF
>TRBV2|TRBJ2-3
CARALEGRGDTQYF
>TRBV6-5|TRBJ1-1
CASSSQGAQNTEAFF
>TRBV7-9|TRBJ1-1
CASTLRSGGTEAFF
>TRBV6-6|TRBJ2-7
CASSEGYRGYEQYF
>TRBV10-3|TRBJ2-1
CAISGLAREQFF
>TRBV27|TRBJ1-1
CASSLLSANTEAFF
>TRBV19|TRBJ1-5
CASRAEGTNQPQHF
>TRBV10-3|TRBJ1-1
CAISESPGAGTEAFF
>TRBV4-1|TRBJ1-2
CASSRAQGVGGYTF
>TRBV6-4|TRBJ2-2
CASSQNTGELFF
>TRBV13|TRBJ2-3
CASSLAGLSTDTQYF
>TRBV5-1|TRBJ2-4
CASSSGSIVGNIQYF
>TRBV30|TRBJ1-5
CAWSESGNQPQHF
>TRBV9|TRBJ1-6
CASSQRDTAVPLHF
>TRBV6-6|TRBJ1-2
CASTPGASFYGYTF
>TRBV7-2|TRBJ2-1
CASSPWQGYEQFF